Described below is a single T cell receptor (beta chain) sequence and its context. Germline values: CDR1 MDHEN, CDR2 SYDVKM. With 6 bases removed from V and 7 bases from J, the gap between germline ends came to 12 bases. This CDR3 is built from 12 residues. This sample stems from a study of cytomegalovirus exposure and HLA in healthy donors. Amplification used 60 Vbeta primers and 13 Jbeta primers. TCRdb keeps only in-frame clones here, not all; method: immunoSEQ multiplex PCR. The clone table shows 200,000 or so clones, with the ten largest holding 0.74%. The rearrangement links TRBV28 to TRBJ1-1; no clear D. This receptor was obtained from a boy younger than 18 in good health and CMV-seronegative. Sample: PBMCs. CDR3 protein: CASRTYGIEAFF. CDR3 nucleotides: TGTGCCAGCAGGACTTACGGTATTGAAGCTTTCTTT.